Below, 21 T cell receptor beta chains from the same sample are listed, as sequenced in a study of T-cell reconstitution after alpha-beta-depleted transplantation in children. TCRbeta library construction was performed incorporating unique molecular identifiers. TCRdb analysed the PCR reads with MiXCR anew, one entry per CDR3 protein. The sample contains about 540,000 distinct CDR3 sequences, roughly a quarter of which appear only once. Sample: PBMCs, taken before TCRalphabeta/CD19-depleted stem cell transplant. Receptor source: a boy in the first two years of life with Wiskott-Aldrich syndrome, due to receive a stem cell transplant.

This clonotype has a handful of counts. The V gene is TRBV27, the J gene TRBJ2-5; no clear D. CDR1 MNHEY and CDR2 SMNVEV come from the germline V gene (reference sequence). The CDR3 is 13 residues long. Trimming took off 0 bases at V and 5 bases at J, with 7 bases between the two ends. The CDR3 here is CASSLSRWETQYF. In DNA form, the CDR3 reads TGTGCCAGCAGTTTATCTAGGTGGGAGACCCAGTACTTC.

The sample holds a few counts of this clonotype. J is TRBJ2-3 and V is TRBV5-6, with 7 bases matching TRBD1. The CDR3 has 14 residues. The V segment lost 3 bases and the J segment 7 bases; nucleotides outside the gene matches: 8. Germline V gene data show CDR1 as SGHDT and CDR2 as YYEEEE. CDR3 protein: CASSSTGRLNTQYF. The CDR3 nucleotides are TGTGCCAGCAGCTCGACAGGGCGGTTGAATACGCAGTATTTT. The full variable domain, with the rest looked up from reference TRBV5-6 and TRBJ2-3, is DAGVTQSPTHLIKTRGQQVTLRCSPKSGHDTVSWYQQALGQGPQFIFQYYEEEERQRGNFPDRFSGHQFPNYSSELNVNALLLGDSALYLCASSSTGRLNTQYFGPGTRLTVL.

The rearrangement joins TRBV15 to TRBJ2-5, with D possibly being TRBD2 (5 bases). The CDR3 totals 15 residues. CDR1 and CDR2 from the germline V gene are LNHNV and YYDKDF (reference sequence). The V gene lost 0 bases and the J gene lost 3 bases, with 11 bases spanning the gap. The CDR3 DNA reads as TGTGCCACCAGCAGAGATCGGGAAAACAAAGAGACCCAGTACTTC. This codes for CATSRDRENKETQYF.

This clonotype was detected once. This chain uses TRBV2 with TRBJ2-7; D unclear. This CDR3 has 13 amino acids. Germline V gene lookup returns CDR1 SNHLY and CDR2 FYNNEI. Trimming removed 7 bases at V and 7 bases at J, with 17 bases between. CDR3 sequence: CASKRTTLGEQYF. DNA of the CDR3: TGTGCCAGCAAGAGAACCACGTTGGGGGAGCAGTACTTC.

This clonotype has just a few counts. The V gene is TRBV2, the J gene TRBJ1-3, with D hard to call. Trimming took 10 bases from V and 0 from J, leaving 10 bases between them. The CDR3 covers 13 residues. Germline V gene sequence: CDR1 SNHLY, CDR2 FYNNEI. The CDR3 DNA reads TGTGCCACCCGCGGCACCTCTGGAAACACCATATATTTT. This sequence encodes CATRGTSGNTIYF.

The chain recombines TRBV6-1 with TRBJ2-1; unclear D gene. The CDR3 is made up of 14 amino acids. CDR1 and CDR2 (germline): MNHNS, SASEGT. The V gene lost 2 bases and the J gene lost 2 bases, with 7 bases spanning the gap. DNA for the CDR3: TGTGCCAGCAGTGAAAGGGTAACCTACAATGAGCAGTTCTTC. This sequence encodes CASSERVTYNEQFF.

This chain connects TRBV3-1 to TRBJ2-1; 11 nucleotides line up with TRBD2. CDR3 length: 16 amino acids. Germline CDR1 reads LGHDT; CDR2 reads YNNKEL (reference sequence). The trim removed 1 base at V and 8 bases at J, leaving 7 bases unmatched. The CDR3 protein is CASSQALAGVVHEQFF. For the CDR3, the DNA is TGTGCCAGCAGCCAAGCACTAGCGGGAGTGGTTCATGAGCAGTTCTTC.

The sample holds a few counts of this clonotype. CDR3 bases: TGCAGTGCCACTACTAGCGGGAAGGGCGGGGAGCTGTTTTTT. Translation: CSATTSGKGGELFF. The chain is built from TRBV20-1 and TRBJ2-2, with 10 bases fitting TRBD2. V was clipped by 6 bases and J by 7 bases; unmatched bases: 8. Germline CDR1 and CDR2: DFQATT and SNEGSKA (reference sequence). CDR3 size: 14 residues.

This clonotype was seen more than once but under ten times. The rearrangement uses TRBV6-5 and TRBJ1-4, with a weak D call TRBD1 (6 bases). The CDR3 has 17 amino acids. CDR1 and CDR2 from the germline V gene are MNHEY and SVGAGI. V dropped 2 bases and J dropped 3 bases, with 16 bases sitting between them. The CDR3 coding sequence is TGTGCCAGCAGTTACGGCCAGGGGATCGGGCCTAATGAAAAACTGTTTTTT. Translation gives CASSYGQGIGPNEKLFF.

Here the CDR3 DNA reads TGTGCCAGCAGCCGAGCAGGGATTTTGGACACTGAAGCTTTCTTT. Residues: CASSRAGILDTEAFF. The chain combines TRBV4-2 with TRBJ1-1, with a tentative D call TRBD1 (5 bases). V gave up 4 bases and J gave up 3 bases, with 15 bases separating them. This CDR3 is 15 amino acids long. Germline CDR1 LGHNA, CDR2 YNFKEQ.

This clonotype was recorded a few times. The V gene is TRBV20-1, the J gene TRBJ2-5; D is ambiguous. Germline-derived CDR1 and CDR2 are DFQATT and SNEGSKA (reference sequence). V was shortened by 7 bases and J by 2 bases, with 5 bases between the two germline ends. The CDR3 is 10 amino acids. CDR3 bases: TGCAGTGGCCAACAAGAGACCCAGTACTTC. Amino acid sequence: CSGQQETQYF.

The gene calls are TRBV5-6 and TRBJ2-1, with TRBD2 identical over 12 bases. Germline values: CDR1 SGHDT, CDR2 YYEEEE. CDR3 length: 15 amino acids. Losses at the gene ends were 4 bases for V and 10 bases for J; bases not matched to a gene: 9. The CDR3 sequence is CASSEGLAGFEEQFF. As DNA, the CDR3 is TGTGCCAGCAGCGAGGGACTAGCGGGCTTCGAAGAGCAGTTCTTC.

The V and J genes are TRBV24-1 and TRBJ2-2; 9 bases map to TRBD2. This CDR3 is built from 17 residues. Per the germline V gene, CDR1 is KGHDR and CDR2 is SFDVKD. V trimming: 0 bases; J trimming: 1 base; junction bases outside the gene matches: 2. CDR3 protein: CATSDLPSGMNTGELFF. The CDR3 DNA sequence: TGTGCCACCAGTGATTTGCCTAGCGGGATGAACACCGGGGAGCTGTTTTTT.

The chain has TRBV7-2 and TRBJ1-1, with no clear D. V was cut by 0 bases and J by 0 bases, with 8 bases left in between. The V gene's germline CDR1 is SGHTA and CDR2 FQGNSA. The CDR3 totals 15 residues. CDR3 sequence: CASSLAGLMNTEAFF. CDR3 DNA sequence: TGTGCCAGCAGCTTAGCGGGCCTCATGAACACTGAAGCTTTCTTT.

The V and J genes are TRBV14 and TRBJ2-5, with D tentatively TRBD2 (6 bases). Germline V CDR1 and CDR2: SGHDN, FVKESK. There are 18 residues in the CDR3. The ends were cut back, 3 bases at V and 3 bases at J, with 23 bases in the middle. The DNA for the CDR3 is TGTGCCAGCAGCCACAGGTCCGGGAGTAGGGTTGTAGAAGAGACCCAGTACTTC. This translates into CASSHRSGSRVVEETQYF.

The chain combines TRBV28 with TRBJ1-6, with D uncertain. The germline V gene encodes CDR1 MDHEN and CDR2 SYDVKM. Trimming removed 6 bases at V and 11 bases at J, with 11 bases between. The CDR3 covers 12 residues. The CDR3 DNA reads TGTGCCAGCAGCCTACTCCCCACACCCCTCCACTTT. It encodes CASSLLPTPLHF.

This clonotype was observed a handful of times. The chain is built from TRBV5-4 and TRBJ2-2, with D perhaps matching TRBD1 (6 bases). Germline V gives CDR1 SGHNT, CDR2 YYREEE (reference sequence). The germline V and J ends were trimmed by 4 bases and 0 bases, with 13 bases remaining between them. The CDR3 totals 16 residues. CDR3 coding DNA: TGTGCCAGCAGCAAGGACAGACCGACGAACACCGGGGAGCTGTTTTTT. Residues: CASSKDRPTNTGELFF. The full variable domain, completed using reference TRBV5-4 and TRBJ2-2, is ETGVTQSPTHLIKTRGQQVTLRCSSQSGHNTVSWYQQALGQGPQFIFQYYREEENGRGNFPPRFSGLQFPNYSSELNVNALELDDSALYLCASSKDRPTNTGELFFGEGSRLTVL.

The CDR3 DNA follows: TGTGCCAGCAGTATAAAGCGGGCTCACTACAATGAGCAGTTCTTC. Translation: CASSIKRAHYNEQFF. The chain couples TRBV28 to TRBJ2-1; TRBD2 might be the D (6 bases). The CDR3 runs to 15 residues. Germline loops: CDR1 MDHEN, CDR2 SYDVKM. The V end lost 5 bases, the J end lost 3 bases, and 14 bases lay between the germline ends. Full variable domain (remainder filled in from reference TRBV28 and TRBJ2-1): DVKVTQSSRYLVKRTGEKVFLECVQDMDHENMFWYRQDPGLGLRLIYFSYDVKMKEKGDIPEGYSVSREKKERFSLILESASTNQTSMYLCASSIKRAHYNEQFFGPGTRLTVL.

A few counts support this clonotype. The rearrangement uses TRBV12-3 or TRBV12-4 and TRBJ2-3; D is perhaps TRBD1 (6 bases). The CDR3 runs 16 residues. The V gene lost 5 bases and the J gene lost 2 bases, with 17 bases spanning the gap. The CDR3 region is CASSPGVGALTDTQYF. For the CDR3, the DNA is TGTGCCAGCAGTCCAGGGGTAGGGGCCCTCACAGATACGCAGTATTTT.

The rearrangement uses TRBV6-2 or TRBV6-3 and TRBJ2-1; a possible D gene is TRBD1 (6 bases). CDR1 and CDR2 from the germline V gene are MNHEY and SVGEGT. Trimming cost V 6 bases and J 8 bases, with 23 bases left between them. The CDR3 loop spans 16 amino acids. DNA of the CDR3: TGTGCCAGCAGCGACCCGGGACACCGAGTGGTCGATGAGCAGTTCTTC. Amino acids: CASSDPGHRVVDEQFF.

J is TRBJ2-1 and V is TRBV28; maybe TRBD2 (6 bases). Germline assignment: CDR1 MDHEN and CDR2 SYDVKM. The CDR3 contains 13 residues. V lost 7 bases, J lost 9 bases, and 16 bases lay in between. As DNA, the CDR3 is TGTGCCAGCATGGCGGGGTGGAGGGGTGAGCAGTTCTTC. This encodes CASMAGWRGEQFF.